Shown below are 22 T cell receptor beta chains from a single sample sequenced in a study of blood T cell repertoires in COVID-19. The method was immunoSEQ multiplex PCR; TCRdb's version includes in-frame clones alone and lacks a portion of them. The table records approximately 290,000 clones, about 90% of them present only once. The source material was peripheral blood. These receptors were obtained from a woman between 25 and 40 years old with COVID-19, enrolled during active disease.

This chain links TRBV6-1 with TRBJ1-5; D may be TRBD1 (5 bases). V was trimmed by 2 bases and J by 1 base, leaving 12 bases between them. In germline, CDR1 is MNHNS, CDR2 SASEGT. The CDR3 length is 16 residues. CDR3 loop: CASSEMGRVSNQPQHF. Here the CDR3 DNA reads TGTGCCAGCAGTGAAATGGGCAGGGTAAGCAATCAGCCCCAGCATTTT.

This chain uses TRBV27 with TRBJ2-7; D gene unclear. The CDR3 extends over 14 amino acids. Trimming removed 6 bases from V and 3 bases from J, with 15 bases in between. Germline V gene lookup returns CDR1 MNHEY and CDR2 SMNVEV (reference sequence). CDR3 in DNA: TGTGCCAGCAGCCCCAGGTCTTACGGCTACGAGCAGTACTTC. It translates to CASSPRSYGYEQYF.

The chain has TRBV4-1 and TRBJ2-1, with D perhaps matching TRBD2 (6 bases). Germline V gene sequence: CDR1 MGHRA, CDR2 YSYEKL. V gave up 3 bases and J gave up 2 bases, with 11 bases separating them. The CDR3 loop spans 15 amino acids. The CDR3 DNA reads TGCGCCAGCAGCCAGCCCGGGGGAGCCTACAATGAGCAGTTCTTC. Residues: CASSQPGGAYNEQFF.

The CDR3 is CASSHREGTEAFF. The CDR3 DNA sequence: TGTGCCAGCAGTCACAGGGAGGGCACTGAAGCTTTCTTT. This chain connects TRBV6-5 to TRBJ1-1; D possibly corresponds to TRBD1 (6 bases). V was pared by 5 bases and J by 4 bases, with 11 bases between. The CDR3 has 13 amino acids. Germline V gene data show CDR1 as MNHEY and CDR2 as SVGAGI.

The gene calls are TRBV13 and TRBJ2-3; D might be TRBD2 (5 bases). Trimming shortened V by 0 bases and J by 0 bases, and 10 bases separated the two germline ends. Germline CDR1 reads PRHDT; CDR2 reads FYEKMQ (reference sequence). CDR3 length equals 16 residues. CDR3 in DNA: TGTGCCAGCAGCTTAGGGGTAGCGTCTAGCACAGATACGCAGTATTTT. It specifies CASSLGVASSTDTQYF.

The chain couples TRBV3-1 (or the pseudogene TRBV3-2) to TRBJ1-2, with D tentatively TRBD1 (5 bases). The V end lost 7 bases, the J end lost 0 bases, and 18 bases lay between the germline ends. The CDR3 totals 16 residues. Germline V gives CDR1 LGHDT, CDR2 YNNKEL (reference sequence). Written as DNA, the CDR3 is TGTGCCAGCACACTGTTCGCCGGGGGGGCTAACTATGGCTACACCTTC. Amino acid sequence: CASTLFAGGANYGYTF.

The DNA of the CDR3 is TGTGCCAGCAGCTCCGGGACAGGACCTCCAGGTGGAAACACCATATATTTT. Encoded protein: CASSSGTGPPGGNTIYF. The J gene is TRBJ1-3, the V gene TRBV12-1; TRBD1 is the table's D call and was not checked against the DNA. TRBV12-1 is an annotated pseudogene. CDR3 size: 17 residues.

This rearrangement joins TRBV5-4 to TRBJ2-2, with D possibly matching TRBD2 (6 bases). Germline V gene sequence: CDR1 SGHNT, CDR2 YYREEE (reference sequence). Trimming left V 8 bases short and J 5 bases short, with 16 bases between. The CDR3 spans 14 residues. The CDR3: CASPDPGGTGELFF. The CDR3 DNA sequence: TGTGCCAGTCCGGACCCAGGAGGGACCGGGGAGCTGTTTTTT.

The chain has TRBV3-1 (or the pseudogene TRBV3-2) and TRBJ2-7; D is uncertain. Germline V gives CDR1 LGHDT, CDR2 YNNKEL (reference sequence). V was clipped by 0 bases and J by 3 bases, with 9 bases between them. The CDR3 loop spans 14 amino acids. The CDR3, as DNA: TGTGCCAGCAGCCAAGATACACAATTCTACGAGCAGTACTTC. Protein product: CASSQDTQFYEQYF.

The chain has TRBV12-3 or TRBV12-4 and TRBJ1-2; the D is unclear. V was pared by 5 bases and J by 4 bases, with 8 bases between. The CDR3 sequence is 12 residues long. As DNA, the CDR3 is TGTGCCAGCAGTGACGCGGGCTATGGCTACACCTTC. It codes for CASSDAGYGYTF.

The J gene is TRBJ1-1, the V gene TRBV5-6, with D possibly TRBD1 on 6 matching bases. Germline V gene data show CDR1 as SGHDT and CDR2 as YYEEEE. This CDR3 spans 13 amino acids. Trimming took off 4 bases at V and 8 bases at J, with 15 bases between the two ends. As DNA, the CDR3 is TGTGCCAGCAGCACGGACAGTTCTACGGAAGCTTTCTTT. It specifies CASSTDSSTEAFF.

This chain's CDR3 is CASRLQGHEQYF. The CDR3 DNA is TGTGCCAGCAGGCTACAGGGCCACGAGCAGTACTTC. The chain uses TRBV28 and TRBJ2-7, with TRBD1 as a possible D gene (6 bases). The CDR3 spans 12 residues. V was trimmed by 6 bases and J by 5 bases, leaving 11 bases between them. Per germline, CDR1 MDHEN and CDR2 SYDVKM.

The gene calls are TRBV19 and TRBJ2-3, with D unresolved. CDR1 is LNHDA and CDR2 is SQIVND in the germline V gene (reference sequence). Trimming shortened V by 1 base and J by 1 base, and 15 bases separated the two germline ends. CDR3 length: 17 amino acids. This CDR3 reads CASSIGLVPSGTDTQYF. CDR3 DNA sequence: TGTGCCAGTAGTATAGGCCTTGTCCCCAGTGGCACAGATACGCAGTATTTT.

The chain has TRBV29-1 and TRBJ2-1, with no clear D. This CDR3 has 12 amino acids. Per the germline V gene, CDR1 is SQVTM and CDR2 is ANQGSEA. V was shortened by 6 bases and J by 2 bases, with 8 bases between the two germline ends. This CDR3 is CSVPWPYNEQFF. For the CDR3, the DNA is TGCAGCGTACCCTGGCCCTACAATGAGCAGTTCTTC.

V gene TRBV19 combines with J gene TRBJ2-2; D remains unclear. The CDR3 loop spans 13 amino acids. Looked up from germline, CDR1 is LNHDA and CDR2 is SQIVND (reference sequence). V lost 5 bases and J lost 1, with 5 bases in between. The CDR3 spells CASSLMNTGELFF. The CDR3 DNA sequence: TGTGCCAGTAGTCTTATGAACACCGGGGAGCTGTTTTTT.

CDR3 in amino acids: CASSFRRETQYF. CDR3 nucleotides: TGTGCCAGCAGTTTCCGCAGAGAGACCCAGTACTTC. V and J are TRBV28 and TRBJ2-5; no clear D. The germline CDR1 and CDR2 sequences are MDHEN and SYDVKM. The length of the CDR3 is 12 residues. Trimming stripped 3 bases from V and 4 bases from J, with 6 bases between.

V gene TRBV20-1 combines with J gene TRBJ2-2; possible D gene TRBD1, 5 bases. Trimming stripped 8 bases from V and 5 bases from J, with 6 bases between. Germline CDR1 and CDR2: DFQATT and SNEGSKA (reference sequence). This CDR3 is 10 amino acids long. The CDR3 nucleotides are TGCAGTCCAGGGACCGGGGAGCTGTTTTTT. Its protein is CSPGTGELFF.

This clone has only one observation. Other DNA sequences in this specimen translate into the identical CDR3. CDR3 sequence (DNA): TGTGCCAGCAGTGAAGGGCCTCGTTATGGCTACACCTTC. It codes for CASSEGPRYGYTF. This rearrangement joins TRBV2 to TRBJ1-2; D is ambiguous. This CDR3 contains 13 residues. Germline V gene lookup returns CDR1 SNHLY and CDR2 FYNNEI. The V and J ends lost 1 base and 5 bases respectively, with 8 bases between them.

V gene TRBV3-1 (or the pseudogene TRBV3-2) combines with J gene TRBJ2-7, with D perhaps matching TRBD1 (5 bases). This CDR3 is built from 15 residues. Germline CDR1 and CDR2: LGHDT and YNNKEL (reference sequence). The germline V and J ends were trimmed by 4 bases and 5 bases, with 18 bases remaining between them. The CDR3 reads CASSPRGRALHEQYF. CDR3 DNA sequence: TGTGCCAGCAGCCCCAGAGGCAGGGCGTTGCACGAGCAGTACTTC.

V is TRBV4-1 and J is TRBJ1-2, with D maybe TRBD1 (6 bases). Per the germline V gene, CDR1 is MGHRA and CDR2 is YSYEKL. The germline V and J ends were trimmed by 1 base and 7 bases, with 19 bases remaining between them. This CDR3 has 16 residues. As DNA, the CDR3 is TGCGCCAGCAGCCAAGTAGTGCGGGGGGGGCGGGGTGGCTACACCTTC. Its translation is CASSQVVRGGRGGYTF.

V is TRBV13 and J is TRBJ2-2; D perhaps matches TRBD1 (5 bases). The germline V gene encodes CDR1 PRHDT and CDR2 FYEKMQ (reference sequence). The V and J ends lost 3 bases and 6 bases respectively, with 14 bases between them. CDR3 length: 15 amino acids. The CDR3 here is CASSFPSGKAGELFF. The CDR3 DNA reads as TGTGCCAGCAGCTTCCCCTCAGGGAAAGCCGGGGAGCTGTTTTTT.

J is TRBJ2-5 and V is TRBV27; perhaps TRBD1 as D (6 bases). CDR1 MNHEY and CDR2 SMNVEV come from the germline V gene (reference sequence). This CDR3 spans 14 amino acids. Trimming left V 9 bases short and J 2 bases short, with 16 bases between. CDR3 in DNA: TGTGCCAGTTCACAGGGCTCCCCACAAGAGACCCAGTACTTC. Its protein is CASSQGSPQETQYF.